Described below is a single TCR beta chain sequence and its context. Its antigen is unidentified. These data originate in a study of OX40 agonist ivuxolimab in advanced cancers. Across the whole study: With a range of roughly 20 to 80, age averaged approximately 64 years, and around 83% were male. Prior anti-PD-1, anti-PD-L1 or anti-CTLA-4 therapy was allowed; over 30% had some.

The protocol was immunoSEQ multiplex PCR, while the TCRdb copy is restricted to in-frame clones and leaves out a portion. The sample shows 45,000 to 60,000 clones, less than 90% of them seen only once. Study-wide results and caveats: The study did not work out the antigen specificity of the expanded peripheral T cells.

Blood sampling took place at baseline, cycle 4 day 1, and cycle 7 day 1. CDR3 length: 15 residues. The germline V gene has CDR1 SGHNT and CDR2 YYREEE (reference sequence). V lost 0 bases, J lost 4 bases, and 11 bases lay in between. This receptor was identified in an adult with an advanced solid tumor such as melanoma, head and neck, liver or kidney cancer. Source: CD4+ or CD8+ T cells sorted from blood, taken in a trial of the OX40 agonist ivuxolimab. J is TRBJ2-4 and V is TRBV5-4; perhaps TRBD2 as D (5 bases). The CDR3 spells CASSLAKGEKNIQYF. The CDR3 bases are TGTGCCAGCAGCTTGGCCAAGGGAGAGAAAAACATTCAGTACTTC.